What follows is one TCR beta chain and its context. The target antigen is unknown. From its re-call of the 5' RACE reads, TCRdb lists each CDR3 protein once, without DNA. The sample yields 300,000 to 450,000 distinct CDR3 sequences, of which the top ten take up approximately 2.8%. This sample was taken from a study of monozygotic twins with inflammatory bowel disease. Notes on the study in general: Concordant and discordant twins showed no difference in repertoire similarity, possibly from limited power.

The clonotype comes from a human donor with ulcerative colitis or Crohn's disease, or a healthy co-twin of an affected twin (not recorded which). Material: blood.

CDR3 loop: CASSHEAQFTGELFF. The chain employs TRBV5-5 and TRBJ2-2. CDR3 length: 15 amino acids. Germline lookup yields CDR1 SGHKS and CDR2 YYEKEE (reference sequence).